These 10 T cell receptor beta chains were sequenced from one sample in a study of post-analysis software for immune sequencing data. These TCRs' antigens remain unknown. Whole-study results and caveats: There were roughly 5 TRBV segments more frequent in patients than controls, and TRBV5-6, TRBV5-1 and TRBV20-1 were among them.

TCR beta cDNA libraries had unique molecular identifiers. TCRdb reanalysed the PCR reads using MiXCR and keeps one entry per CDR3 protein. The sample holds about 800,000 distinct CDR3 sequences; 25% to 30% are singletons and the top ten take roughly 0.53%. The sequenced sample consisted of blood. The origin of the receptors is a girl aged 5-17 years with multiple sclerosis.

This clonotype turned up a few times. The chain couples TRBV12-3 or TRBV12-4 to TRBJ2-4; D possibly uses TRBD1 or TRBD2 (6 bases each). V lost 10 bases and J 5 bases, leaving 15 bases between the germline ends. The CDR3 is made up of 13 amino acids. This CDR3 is CATEIRGENIQYF. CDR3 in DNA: TGTGCCACCGAGATTAGGGGGGAAAACATTCAGTACTTC.

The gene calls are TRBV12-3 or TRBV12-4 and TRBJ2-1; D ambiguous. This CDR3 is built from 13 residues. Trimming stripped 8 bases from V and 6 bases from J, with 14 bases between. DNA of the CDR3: TGTGCCAGCGATCGGCCCGGCGGCAATGAGCAGTTCTTC. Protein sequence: CASDRPGGNEQFF.

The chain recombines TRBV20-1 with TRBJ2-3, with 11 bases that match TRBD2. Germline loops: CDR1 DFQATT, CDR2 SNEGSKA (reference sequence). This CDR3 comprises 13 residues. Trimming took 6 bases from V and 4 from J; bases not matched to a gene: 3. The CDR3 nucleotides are TGCAGTGCCCTTAGCGGGAGGGCAGATACGCAGTATTTT. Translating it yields CSALSGRADTQYF.

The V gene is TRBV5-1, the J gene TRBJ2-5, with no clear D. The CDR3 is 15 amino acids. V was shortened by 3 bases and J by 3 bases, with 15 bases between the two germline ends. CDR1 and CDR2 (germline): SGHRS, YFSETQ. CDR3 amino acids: CASSYQLGQKETQYF. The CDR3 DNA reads TGCGCCAGCAGCTACCAACTTGGGCAGAAAGAGACCCAGTACTTC. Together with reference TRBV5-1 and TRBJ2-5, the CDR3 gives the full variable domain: KAGVTQTPRYLIKTRGQQVTLSCSPISGHRSVSWYQQTPGQGLQFLFEYFSETQRNKGNFPGRFSGRQFSNSRSEMNVSTLELGDSALYLCASSYQLGQKETQYFGPGTRLLVL.

CDR3 DNA sequence: TGTGCCAGCAGCCGATGGGGGGTACAGGTCAATGAGCAGTTCTTC. Its protein is CASSRWGVQVNEQFF. The rearrangement joins TRBV7-2 to TRBJ2-1, with D tentatively TRBD2 (6 bases). CDR1 and CDR2 (germline): SGHTA, FQGNSA. This CDR3 comprises 15 residues. The germline V and J ends were trimmed by 5 bases and 6 bases, with 17 bases remaining between them.

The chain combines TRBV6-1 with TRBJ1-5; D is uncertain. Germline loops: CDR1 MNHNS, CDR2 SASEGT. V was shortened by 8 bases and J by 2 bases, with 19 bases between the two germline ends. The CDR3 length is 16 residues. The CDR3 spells CASPPRREVGNQPQHF. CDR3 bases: TGTGCCAGCCCCCCGAGACGGGAGGTGGGCAATCAGCCCCAGCATTTT.

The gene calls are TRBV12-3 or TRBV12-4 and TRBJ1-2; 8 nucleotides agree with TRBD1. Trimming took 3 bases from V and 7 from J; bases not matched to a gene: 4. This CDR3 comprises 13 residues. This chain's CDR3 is CASSFDRGTGYTF. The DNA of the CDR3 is TGTGCCAGCAGTTTCGACAGGGGCACTGGCTACACCTTC.

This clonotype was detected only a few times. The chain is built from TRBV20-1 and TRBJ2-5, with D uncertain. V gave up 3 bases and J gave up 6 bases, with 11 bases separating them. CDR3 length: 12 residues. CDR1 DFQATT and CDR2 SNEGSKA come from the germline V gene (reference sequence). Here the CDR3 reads CSASPEMQTQYF. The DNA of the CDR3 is TGCAGTGCTAGTCCAGAAATGCAGACCCAGTACTTC.

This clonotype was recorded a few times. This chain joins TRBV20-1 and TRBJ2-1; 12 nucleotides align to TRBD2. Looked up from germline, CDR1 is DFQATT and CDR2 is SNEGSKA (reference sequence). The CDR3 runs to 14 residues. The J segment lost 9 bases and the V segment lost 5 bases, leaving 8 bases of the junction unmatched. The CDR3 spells CSARGLAGTREQFF. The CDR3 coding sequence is TGCAGTGCTCGGGGACTAGCGGGTACCCGTGAGCAGTTCTTC.

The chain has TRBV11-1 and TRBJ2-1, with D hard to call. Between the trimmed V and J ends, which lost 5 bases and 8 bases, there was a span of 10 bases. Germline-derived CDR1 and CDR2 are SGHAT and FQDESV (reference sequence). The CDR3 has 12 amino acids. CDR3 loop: CASSVFIDEQFF. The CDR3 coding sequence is TGTGCCAGCAGCGTCTTTATCGATGAGCAGTTCTTC.